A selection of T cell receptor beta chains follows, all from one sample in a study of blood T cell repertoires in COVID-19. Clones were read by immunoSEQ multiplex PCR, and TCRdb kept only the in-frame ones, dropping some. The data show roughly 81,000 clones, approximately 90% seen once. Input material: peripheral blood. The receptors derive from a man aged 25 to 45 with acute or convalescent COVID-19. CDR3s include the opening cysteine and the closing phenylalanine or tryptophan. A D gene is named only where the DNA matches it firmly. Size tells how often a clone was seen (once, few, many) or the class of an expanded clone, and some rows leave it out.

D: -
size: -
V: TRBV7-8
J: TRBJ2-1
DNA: TGTGCCAGCAGCTTCTTTTGGGACAACAATGAGCAGTTCTTC
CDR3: CASSFFWDNNEQFF

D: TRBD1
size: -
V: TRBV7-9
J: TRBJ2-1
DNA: TGTGCCAGCAGCCGAAGACAGGGTGCCCACAATGAGCAGTTCTTC
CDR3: CASSRRQGAHNEQFF

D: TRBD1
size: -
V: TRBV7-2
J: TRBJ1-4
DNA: TGTGCCAGCAGCTTGGGGACAGACGGAAGTGAAGGTGAAAAACTGTTTTTT
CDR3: CASSLGTDGSEGEKLFF

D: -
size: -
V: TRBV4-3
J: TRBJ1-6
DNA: TGCGCCAGCAGCCAAGGTTGGGTACAGTCTAATTCACCCCTCCACTTT
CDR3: CASSQGWVQSNSPLHF

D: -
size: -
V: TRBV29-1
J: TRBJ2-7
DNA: TGCAGCGTGAGGCGGCAGGGCTCCCACGAGCAGTACTTC
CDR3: CSVRRQGSHEQYF

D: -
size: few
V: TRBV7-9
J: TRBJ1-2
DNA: TGTGCCAGCAGCTCACAACGGGGCTATGGCTACACCTTC
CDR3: CASSSQRGYGYTF

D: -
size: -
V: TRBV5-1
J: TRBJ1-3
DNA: TGCGCCAGCAGCTTGGCGGGGTCGCAGGGAAACACCATATATTTT
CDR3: CASSLAGSQGNTIYF

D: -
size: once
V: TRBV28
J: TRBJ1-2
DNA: TGTGCCAGTACCAGTGGGCCGTTCTATGGCTACACCTTC
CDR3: CASTSGPFYGYTF

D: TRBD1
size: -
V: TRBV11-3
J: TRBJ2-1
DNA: TGTGCCAGCAGCTTGGACAGGGTCAATGAGCAGTTCTTC
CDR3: CASSLDRVNEQFF

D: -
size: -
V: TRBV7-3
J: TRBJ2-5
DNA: TGTGCCAGCAGCCCCGGGTCCATCGGGGAGACCCAGTACTTC
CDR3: CASSPGSIGETQYF

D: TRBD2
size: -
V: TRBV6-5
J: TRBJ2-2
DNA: TGTGCCAGCCGGCGGGCAGGGAGGGCCGGGGAGCTGTTTTTT
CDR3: CASRRAGRAGELFF

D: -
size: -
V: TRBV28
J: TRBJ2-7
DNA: TGTGCCAGAGAGGCGAGCGGCGGGCCCTGGGGGCAGTACTTC
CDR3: CAREASGGPWGQYF

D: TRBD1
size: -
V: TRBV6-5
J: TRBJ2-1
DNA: TGTGCCAGCAGCGCCGAGGGACAGGCGAGCAATGAGCAGTTCTTC
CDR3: CASSAEGQASNEQFF

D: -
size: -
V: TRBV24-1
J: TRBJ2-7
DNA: TGTGCCACCAGTGAGGGTTCCACGGGGCAGTACTTC
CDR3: CATSEGSTGQYF

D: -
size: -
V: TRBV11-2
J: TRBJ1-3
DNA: TGTGCCAGCAGCCCACAGATAGGCATCAACACCATATATTTT
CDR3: CASSPQIGINTIYF

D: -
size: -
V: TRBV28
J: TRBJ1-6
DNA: TGTGCCAGTCTCCGAGACTATAATTCACCCCTCCACTTT
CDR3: CASLRDYNSPLHF

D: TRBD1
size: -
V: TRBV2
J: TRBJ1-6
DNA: TGTGCCAGCGAGGGGGACAGGATTTATTCACCCCTCCACTTT
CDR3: CASEGDRIYSPLHF

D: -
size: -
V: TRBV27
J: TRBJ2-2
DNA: TGTGCCAGTGAGGAGCGTACGAACACCGGGGAGCTGTTTTTT
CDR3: CASEERTNTGELFF

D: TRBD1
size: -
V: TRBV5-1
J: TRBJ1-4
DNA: TGCGCCAGCAGCCGACAGGGTCTAGAAGAAAAACTGTTTTTT
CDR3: CASSRQGLEEKLFF

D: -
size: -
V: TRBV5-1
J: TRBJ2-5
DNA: TGCGCCAGCAGCTTGGGCCTTAGCGGTTCGTACCAAGAGACCCAGTACTTC
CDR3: CASSLGLSGSYQETQYF

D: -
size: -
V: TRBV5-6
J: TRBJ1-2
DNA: TGTGCCAGCAGCTTGGCAGTTACGCGGGGCTACACCTTC
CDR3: CASSLAVTRGYTF

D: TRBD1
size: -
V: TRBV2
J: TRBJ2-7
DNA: TGTGCCAGCAGTGGGACAGGGCTGTACGAGCAGTACTTC
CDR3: CASSGTGLYEQYF

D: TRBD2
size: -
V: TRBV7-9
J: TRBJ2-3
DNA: TGTGCCAGCAGCAGCGGGAGGGCCACAGATACGCAGTATTTT
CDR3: CASSSGRATDTQYF

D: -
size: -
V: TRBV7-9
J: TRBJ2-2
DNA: TGTGCCAGCAGCCTCCGCGACGTGGCGACAAGAACGACCGGGGAGCTGTTTTTT
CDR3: CASSLRDVATRTTGELFF

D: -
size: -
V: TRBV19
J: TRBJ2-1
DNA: TGTGCCAGTAGTATTAGTCGCGGACAGATCGGACATAGGGAGAGGACCTACAATGAGCAGTTCTTC
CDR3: CASSISRGQIGHRERTYNEQFF

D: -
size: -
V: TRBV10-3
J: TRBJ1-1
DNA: TGTGCCATCAGTGAGTCCGGAGCTGGCACTGAAGCTTTCTTT
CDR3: CAISESGAGTEAFF

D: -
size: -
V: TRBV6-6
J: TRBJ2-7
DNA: TGTGCCAGCACTGGCGCGCAACGGGGCGAGCAGTACTTC
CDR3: CASTGAQRGEQYF

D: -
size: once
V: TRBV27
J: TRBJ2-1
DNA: TGTGCCAGCAGTTTCCTCCACCTAAGACGACAGGACGGAATCTATGAGCAGTTCTTC
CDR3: CASSFLHLRRQDGIYEQFF

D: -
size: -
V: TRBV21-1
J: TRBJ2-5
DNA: TGTGCCAGCAGCAAATCAACGGGACAAGAGACCCAGTACTTC
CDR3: CASSKSTGQETQYF

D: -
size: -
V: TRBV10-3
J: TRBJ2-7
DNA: TGTGCCATCAGAGGAGGCTACGAGCAGTACTTC
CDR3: CAIRGGYEQYF

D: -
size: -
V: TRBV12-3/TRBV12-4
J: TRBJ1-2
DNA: TGTGCCAGCACAGGGAAGTATGGCTACACCTTC
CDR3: CASTGKYGYTF

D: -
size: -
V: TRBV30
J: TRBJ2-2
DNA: TGTGCCTGGAACCGCCGGGGGAACACCGGGGAGCTGTTTTTT
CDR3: CAWNRRGNTGELFF

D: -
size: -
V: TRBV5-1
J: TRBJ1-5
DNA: TGCGCCAGCAGCTTGCTTCCCAATCAGCCCCAGCATTTT
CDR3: CASSLLPNQPQHF

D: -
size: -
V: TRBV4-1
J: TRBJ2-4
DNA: TGCGCCAGCAGCCAAGCCCCCCCCTCAAGCCCTGAAAACATTCAGTACTTC
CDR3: CASSQAPPSSPENIQYF

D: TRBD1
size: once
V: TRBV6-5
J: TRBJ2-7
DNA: TGTGCCAGCAGTTACCAGGGACAGGGAGACTACGAGCAGTACTTC
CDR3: CASSYQGQGDYEQYF

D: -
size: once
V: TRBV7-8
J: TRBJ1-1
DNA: TGTGCCAGCAGCACTATTGCGGGAAACACTGAAGCTTTCTTT
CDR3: CASSTIAGNTEAFF

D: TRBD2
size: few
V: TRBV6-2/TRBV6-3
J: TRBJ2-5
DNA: TGTGCCAGCAGCCACCTAATAGAGGGCTTAGCGGGAGGGAAACAAGAGACCCAGTACTTC
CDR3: CASSHLIEGLAGGKQETQYF

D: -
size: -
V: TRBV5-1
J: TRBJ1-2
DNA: TGCGCCAGCAGCCAGATCCAGGGGAGAGGCTACACCTTC
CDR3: CASSQIQGRGYTF

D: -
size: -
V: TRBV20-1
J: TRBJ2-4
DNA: TGCAGTGCTAGACAGGGGAACATTCAGTACTTC
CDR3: CSARQGNIQYF

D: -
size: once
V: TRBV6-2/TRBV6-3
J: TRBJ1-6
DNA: TGTGCCAGCAGTATCGAAAATCGGTTTCAACTCCACTTT
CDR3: CASSIENRFQLHF

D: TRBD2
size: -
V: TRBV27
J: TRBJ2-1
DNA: TGTGCCAGCAGCCAGCGGGACTTCTCCTACAATGAGCAGTTCTTC
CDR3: CASSQRDFSYNEQFF

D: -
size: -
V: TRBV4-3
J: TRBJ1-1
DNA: TGCGCCAGCAGCCAAGCCCCCCGGGGGGGCCAAACTGAAGCTTTCTTT
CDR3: CASSQAPRGGQTEAFF

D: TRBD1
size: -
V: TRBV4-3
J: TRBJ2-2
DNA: TGCGCCAGCAGCCAAGAACAGGGACAGGGGAACACCGGGGAGCTGTTTTTT
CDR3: CASSQEQGQGNTGELFF

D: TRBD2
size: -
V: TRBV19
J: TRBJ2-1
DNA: TGTGCCAGTACCCCCCCGGGACTAGCAGGATATGAGCAGTTCTTC
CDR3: CASTPPGLAGYEQFF

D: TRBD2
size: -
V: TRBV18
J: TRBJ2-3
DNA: TGTGCCAGCTCCCCTAACGTACTAGCGGGGGATACGCAGTATTTT
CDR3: CASSPNVLAGDTQYF

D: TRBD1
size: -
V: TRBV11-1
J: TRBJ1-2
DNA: TGTGCCAGCAGCTGGACCGCCGGGACAGGGGTTGGCTACACCTTC
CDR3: CASSWTAGTGVGYTF

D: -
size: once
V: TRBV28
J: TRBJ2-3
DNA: TGTGCCAGCAGTTTGCCACACACAGATACGCAGTATTTT
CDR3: CASSLPHTDTQYF

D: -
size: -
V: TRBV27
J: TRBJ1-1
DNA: TGTGCCAGCAGTTTCACAGGGATGAACACTGAAGCTTTCTTT
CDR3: CASSFTGMNTEAFF

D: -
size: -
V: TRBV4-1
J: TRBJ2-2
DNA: TGCGCCAGCAGCCAAGTCCCAGCTAGAAACGGGGAGCTGTTTTTT
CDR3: CASSQVPARNGELFF

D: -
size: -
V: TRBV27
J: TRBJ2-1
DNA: TGTGCCAGCATGAAACTGAATGAGCAGTTCTTC
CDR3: CASMKLNEQFF

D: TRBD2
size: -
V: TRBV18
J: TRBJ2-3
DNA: TGTGCCAGCTCACCATCAGGACTAGCGGGAATTCTAGCAGATACGCAGTATTTT
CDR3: CASSPSGLAGILADTQYF

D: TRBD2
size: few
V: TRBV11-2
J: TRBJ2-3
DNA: TGTGCCAGCAGCTTAGATGAGCGGGATTTGACAGATACGCAGTATTTT
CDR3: CASSLDERDLTDTQYF

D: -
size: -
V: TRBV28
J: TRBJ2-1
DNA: TGTGCCGGCCTAGACAGGTCCGGTGAGCAGTTCTTC
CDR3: CAGLDRSGEQFF